Here is one T cell receptor beta chain with its context. The data were produced by immunoSEQ multiplex PCR, yet TCRdb's version contains in-frame clones alone and is incomplete. This sample carries some 380,000 clones, over 75% of them seen once, and the ten largest clones take 1% to 1.5%. The study drew participants aged 18 to 89 years from roughly 25 US areas. Trimming stripped 3 bases from V and 4 bases from J, with 18 bases between. CDR3 length: 16 amino acids. Germline V lookup: CDR1 LNHDA, CDR2 SQIVND (reference sequence). This specimen belongs to a study of blood T cell repertoires in COVID-19. Across the whole study: PBMCs, B-cell-depleted T cells, or T cells were the source of the cDNA or gDNA that made up the material.

The TCR originated in a man younger than 45 who had recovered from COVID-19. Sequenced material: PBMCs or T cells enriched from blood (not recorded which). The rearrangement joins TRBV19 to TRBJ1-2; D may be TRBD1 (6 bases). The CDR3, as DNA: TGTGCCAGTAGTATTAAAGCCTCCCAGGGGCCCTATGGCTACACCTTC. Translated: CASSIKASQGPYGYTF.